The clone carrying this TCR beta chain turned up a few times. Its antigen is currently unknown. The CDR3 runs to 13 residues. V gave up 6 bases and J gave up 9 bases, with 15 bases separating them. With a J-beta primer mix and a sample-barcoded 5' primer, a second PCR ran roughly 6 to 11 cycles. TCRdb ran MiXCR on the 5' RACE reads and lists one entry per CDR3 protein. Here the sample spans roughly 930,000 distinct CDR3 sequences, around 48% being singletons. This entry belongs to a study of blood T cells in healthy people across ages. Study conclusions and caveats: A roughly linear fall in TCR beta diversity per million T cells was seen with increasing age.

The material sequenced was blood. This chain joins TRBV12-3 or TRBV12-4 and TRBJ2-1; D gene unclear. The origin of this receptor is a man aged 30-40 years in good health. In DNA form, the CDR3 reads TGTGCCAGCAGCAGTGGGCTTTACGGTGAGCAGTTCTTC. Translated: CASSSGLYGEQFF.